This T cell receptor (beta chain) was captured by sequencing in a study of metastatic and nonmetastatic thyroid tumors. MiXCR reprocessed the PCR reads for TCRdb. The table records 30,000 to 35,000 clones, roughly 15% of them present only once. Every patient underwent thyroid surgery untreated. The sequence derives from a male donor with papillary thyroid cancer or a benign thyroid nodule (not recorded which). Some clones in this sample may be carry-over from other donors' samples. The sample comprised blood.

The DNA of the CDR3 is TGTGCCAGCAGACGTAGACTAACGAGCTCCTATAATTCACCCCTCCACTTT. As protein: CASRRRLTSSYNSPLHF. The chain has TRBV28 and TRBJ1-6, with D hard to call. The V gene lost 6 bases and the J gene lost 0 bases, with 15 bases spanning the gap. The germline V gene has CDR1 MDHEN and CDR2 SYDVKM. CDR3 length: 17 amino acids.